This passage covers 7 T cell receptor beta chains from one sample sequenced in a study of cytomegalovirus exposure and HLA in healthy donors. Both 60 Vbeta primers and 13 Jbeta primers went into the PCR. Sequencing used immunoSEQ multiplex PCR; TCRdb keeps in-frame clones, though not all of them. The data hold around 180,000 clones, with 75% to 80% observed a single time. Sequenced input: PBMCs. The receptors stem from a woman younger than 45 in good health and CMV-seropositive.

The V and J genes are TRBV19 and TRBJ2-3; 9 bases agree with TRBD1. The CDR3 consists of 15 residues. CDR1 LNHDA and CDR2 SQIVND come from the germline V gene (reference sequence). V dropped 8 bases and J dropped 0; count of bases not matched to a gene: 6. CDR3 sequence (DNA): TGTGCCAGTGGGAGGACAGGGGCTAGCACAGATACGCAGTATTTT. Amino acid sequence: CASGRTGASTDTQYF.

This clone was seen only a few times. V usage is TRBV5-4 and J usage is TRBJ2-7; TRBD1 is a possible D gene (8 bases). This CDR3 has 15 amino acids. The V gene lost 3 bases and the J gene lost 5 bases, with 18 bases spanning the gap. From germline, CDR1 is SGHNT and CDR2 YYREEE (reference sequence). In nucleotides, the CDR3 is TGTGCCAGCAGCTCCCACAGGGGGGGGTTCAACGAGCAGTACTTC. This encodes CASSSHRGGFNEQYF.

CDR3 sequence reads: CASSRGLAGVEQFF. The CDR3 DNA follows: TGTGCCAGCAGCCGCGGACTAGCGGGAGTAGAGCAGTTCTTC. The chain combines TRBV7-9 with TRBJ2-1, with 13 bases identical to TRBD2. Germline CDR1 is SEHNR and CDR2 is FQNEAQ (reference sequence). Unmatched junction bases numbered 5, after V lost 5 bases and J lost 10 bases. The CDR3 consists of 14 residues. Filled out from reference TRBV7-9 and TRBJ2-1, the complete variable domain reads DTGVSQNPRHKITKRGQNVTFRCDPISEHNRLYWYRQTLGQGPEFLTYFQNEAQLEKSRLLSDRFSAERPKGSFSTLEIQRTEQGDSAMYLCASSRGLAGVEQFFGPGTRLTVL.

The chain recombines TRBV19 with TRBJ2-3; D unclear. The CDR3 sequence is 13 residues long. V was clipped by 5 bases and J by 2 bases, with 8 bases between them. Germline CDR1 reads LNHDA; CDR2 reads SQIVND (reference sequence). The CDR3 reads CASSSGSTDTQYF. Here the CDR3 DNA reads TGTGCCAGTAGTTCCGGGTCCACAGATACGCAGTATTTT.

The rearrangement uses TRBV28 and TRBJ1-2; TRBD1 might be the D (5 bases). V lost 5 bases and J lost 4, with 8 bases in between. Germline V gene lookup returns CDR1 MDHEN and CDR2 SYDVKM. The length of the CDR3 is 12 residues. The CDR3 DNA reads as TGTGCCAGCAGTCCCGACAGCTATGGCTACACCTTC. Translated, it gives CASSPDSYGYTF.

The chain carries TRBV18 and TRBJ1-1, with D possibly being TRBD1 (5 bases). The CDR3 sequence is 14 residues long. Trimming removed 8 bases from V and 5 bases from J, with 18 bases in between. The germline CDR1 and CDR2 sequences are KGHSH and LQKENI. CDR3 in DNA: TGTGCCAGCGCGTGGGACTCGGCCGGGACTGAAGCTTTCTTT. The encoded protein is CASAWDSAGTEAFF. Using reference TRBV18 and TRBJ1-1 for the parts outside the CDR3, the full variable domain is NAGVMQNPRHLVRRRGQEARLRCSPMKGHSHVYWYRQLPEEGLKFMVYLQKENIIDESGMPKERFSAEFPKEGPSILRIQQVVRGDSAAYFCASAWDSAGTEAFFGQGTRLTVV.

This clone was seen a handful of times. V gene TRBV2 combines with J gene TRBJ2-3, with D possibly matching TRBD1 (5 bases). In germline, CDR1 is SNHLY, CDR2 FYNNEI. Deletions cut 8 bases from V and 3 bases from J, with 18 bases between. The CDR3 has 15 amino acids. The DNA for the CDR3 is TGTGCCAGCCAACAGGCGGCCCTCCAGACAGATACGCAGTATTTT. Translated, it gives CASQQAALQTDTQYF.